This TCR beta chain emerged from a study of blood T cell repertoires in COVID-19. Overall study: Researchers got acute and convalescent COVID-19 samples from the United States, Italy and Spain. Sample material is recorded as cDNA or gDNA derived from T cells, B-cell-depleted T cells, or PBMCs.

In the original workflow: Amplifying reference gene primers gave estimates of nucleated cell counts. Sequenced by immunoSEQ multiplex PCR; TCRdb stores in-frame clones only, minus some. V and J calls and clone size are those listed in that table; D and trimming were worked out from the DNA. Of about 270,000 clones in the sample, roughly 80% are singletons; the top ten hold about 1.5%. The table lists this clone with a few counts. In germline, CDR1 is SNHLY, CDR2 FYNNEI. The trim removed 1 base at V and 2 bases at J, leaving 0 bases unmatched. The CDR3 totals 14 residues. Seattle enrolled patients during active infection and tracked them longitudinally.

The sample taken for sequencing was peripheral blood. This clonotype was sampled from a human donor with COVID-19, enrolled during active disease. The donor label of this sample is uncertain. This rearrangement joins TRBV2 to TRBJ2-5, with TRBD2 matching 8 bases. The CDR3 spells CASSEGGRQETQYF. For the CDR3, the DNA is TGTGCCAGCAGTGAAGGCGGGAGGCAAGAGACCCAGTACTTC.